These 25 T cell receptor beta chains were sequenced from one sample in a study of blood T cells in healthy people across ages. Sample-barcoded 5' priming and a J-beta primer mix drove a second PCR of roughly 7 to 11 cycles. TCRdb reanalysed the 5' RACE reads using MiXCR and keeps one entry per CDR3 protein. The top ten hold less than 20% of the sample, which has roughly 640,000 distinct CDR3 sequences, around 31% seen once. Sequencing was performed on blood. These receptors were obtained from an elderly woman in good health.

The chain couples TRBV29-1 to TRBJ2-1, with D perhaps TRBD1 or TRBD2 (6 bases each). CDR1 is SQVTM and CDR2 is ANQGSEA in the germline V gene. The CDR3 consists of 14 residues. CDR3 bases: TGCAGTGCTCAGGGGACTCTATCTTACAATGAGCAGTTCTTC. Translation gives CSAQGTLSYNEQFF.

This clonotype was detected ten times or more. This sequence joins TRBV6-2 or TRBV6-3 and TRBJ2-7; no clear D. V was trimmed by 6 bases and J by 6 bases, leaving 15 bases between them. CDR3 length: 13 amino acids. Germline assignment: CDR1 MNHEY and CDR2 SVGEGT. The CDR3 spells CASRSWAASEQYF. Written as DNA, the CDR3 is TGTGCCAGCAGATCCTGGGCGGCATCCGAGCAGTACTTC.

This clonotype was counted a few times. This CDR3 is CASNLTPTSTEAFF. DNA for the CDR3: TGTGCCAGCAATCTAACACCTACCAGCACTGAAGCTTTCTTT. The rearrangement joins TRBV12-3 or TRBV12-4 to TRBJ1-1; D is unclear. The length of the CDR3 is 14 residues. The ends were cut back, 7 bases at V and 4 bases at J, with 16 bases in the middle.

On this clonotype itself: This may stem from a read error, because a much larger clone lies one nucleotide away. The chain carries TRBV6-5 and TRBJ1-1; D unresolved. The V gene's germline CDR1 is MNHEY and CDR2 SVGAGI. The CDR3 contains 14 residues. CDR3 DNA sequence: TGTGCCAGCACCTCGGCTCTCCCGAACATTGAAGCTTTCTTT. This gives the protein CASTSALPNIEAFF.

This clonotype occurred many times. J is TRBJ2-6 and V is TRBV30; D may correspond to TRBD1 or TRBD2 (5 bases each). CDR3 length: 15 amino acids. Germline lookup yields CDR1 GTSNPN and CDR2 SVGIG (reference sequence). This CDR3 is CAGERGGLRANVLTF. DNA of the CDR3: TGTGCGGGGGAAAGGGGCGGCCTTAGGGCCAACGTCCTGACTTTC.

This clonotype was observed a handful of times. V usage is TRBV2 and J usage is TRBJ1-6, with D possibly matching TRBD1 (5 bases). V was shortened by 2 bases and J by 1 base, with 6 bases between the two germline ends. This CDR3 comprises 15 residues. Germline V gives CDR1 SNHLY, CDR2 FYNNEI. The CDR3 sequence: CASSEQGSYNSPLHF. DNA of the CDR3: TGTGCCAGCAGTGAACAGGGTTCCTATAATTCACCCCTCCACTTT.

This clonotype was detected many times. J is TRBJ1-1 and V is TRBV7-9; no definite D call. The CDR3 runs to 10 residues. V lost 3 bases to trimming and J lost 9 bases, with 5 bases between them. Germline V gene sequence: CDR1 SEHNR, CDR2 FQNEAQ (reference sequence). CDR3 DNA sequence: TGTGCCAGCAGCTTGGGAAAAGCTTTCTTT. It specifies CASSLGKAFF.

This clonotype was found many times. The J gene is TRBJ2-3, the V gene TRBV6-2 or TRBV6-3, with D possibly being TRBD1 (5 bases). CDR1 and CDR2 (germline): MNHEY, SVGEGT. V was clipped by 6 bases and J by 0 bases, with 16 bases between them. CDR3 length: 16 amino acids. The CDR3 region has the DNA TGTGCCAGCAGACCCCTAGGACAAGCTAGCACAGATACGCAGTATTTT. Protein product: CASRPLGQASTDTQYF.

The CDR3, as DNA: TGCAGTGCTAGTGCCTCGGGGGAAGCAGGCACTGAAGCTTTCTTT. This codes for CSASASGEAGTEAFF. The chain couples TRBV20-1 to TRBJ1-1; perhaps TRBD1 as D (5 bases). The CDR3 sequence is 15 residues long. Trimming took 3 bases from V and 4 from J, leaving 18 bases between them. Germline CDR1 DFQATT, CDR2 SNEGSKA (reference sequence).

This clonotype was counted only a few times. The chain couples TRBV20-1 to TRBJ1-1; a possible D gene is TRBD1 (5 bases). The CDR3 spans 13 residues. Per germline, CDR1 DFQATT and CDR2 SNEGSKA (reference sequence). Trimming cost V 6 bases and J 0 bases, with 11 bases left between them. This CDR3 reads CSASPGLNTEAFF. In DNA form, the CDR3 reads TGCAGTGCCTCGCCGGGACTGAACACTGAAGCTTTCTTT.

Remarks on this clonotype: This could be a read error, since a much larger clone is one nucleotide away. The genes are TRBV20-1 and TRBJ2-4; no reliable D call. The J call may be incorrect, as the DNA end agrees better with TRBJ2-7. CDR1 and CDR2 (germline): DFQATT, SNEGSKA (reference sequence). The CDR3 consists of 12 residues. The DNA for the CDR3 is TGCAGTACCTCGCATTCTTCCTACGAGCAGTACTTC. Amino acid sequence: CSTSHSSYEQYF.

In its sample, this clonotype was seen a few times. V gene TRBV7-2 combines with J gene TRBJ2-3; 8 nucleotides line up with TRBD2. The CDR3 consists of 17 residues. V trimming: 6 bases; J trimming: 1 base; junction bases outside the gene matches: 12. Germline-derived CDR1 and CDR2 are SGHTA and FQGNSA. Written as DNA, the CDR3 is TGTGCCAGCAGTGCCGGCCCCCGGGGGGGGGGCACAGATACGCAGTATTTT. It translates to CASSAGPRGGGTDTQYF.

This clonotype has at least ten counts. The rearrangement links TRBV5-1 to TRBJ2-5; 10 nucleotides line up with TRBD2. Germline V gives CDR1 SGHRS, CDR2 YFSETQ. The trim removed 0 bases at V and 1 base at J, leaving 3 bases unmatched. The CDR3 extends over 16 amino acids. The CDR3 DNA is TGCGCCAGCAGCTTGGAGTCTAGCGGGGGCCAAGAGACCCAGTACTTC. Its protein is CASSLESSGGQETQYF.

V and J are TRBV30 and TRBJ1-6; 9 positions agree with TRBD1. The J segment lost 7 bases and the V segment lost 0 bases, leaving 7 bases of the junction unmatched. Germline V lookup: CDR1 GTSNPN, CDR2 SVGIG (reference sequence). There are 16 residues in the CDR3. The DNA of the CDR3 is TGTGCCTGGAGTGTACCAACAGGGGGCTTGAATTCACCCCTCCACTTT. Translated: CAWSVPTGGLNSPLHF.

This clonotype was found many times. The V call is TRBV7-2, the J call TRBJ2-4; no definite D call. This CDR3 comprises 13 residues. V was trimmed by 1 base and J by 5 bases, leaving 6 bases between them. Germline lookup yields CDR1 SGHTA and CDR2 FQGNSA. CDR3 nucleotide sequence: TGTGCCAGCAGCTTAGGATGGGAAAACATTCAGTACTTC. Translating gives CASSLGWENIQYF.

This clonotype appeared once. This rearrangement joins TRBV7-3 to TRBJ2-1, with a weak D call TRBD2 (6 bases). The CDR3 consists of 15 residues. Germline CDR1 and CDR2: SGHTA and FQGTGA. V was cut by 1 base and J by 8 bases, with 15 bases left in between. Written as DNA, the CDR3 is TGTGCCAGCAGCTTAAGTCTCGGGGGAGTGGATGAGCAGTTCTTC. It codes for CASSLSLGGVDEQFF.

About this clonotype: A single base separates this from a much larger clone, so it may be a read error. DNA for the CDR3: TGTGCCGGCAGCGTAGGAGGGGGCCAAAGTGAAAAACTGTTTTTT. This gives the protein CAGSVGGGQSEKLFF. The chain combines TRBV9 with TRBJ1-4, with TRBD1 identical over 7 bases. CDR3 length: 15 amino acids. Germline V CDR1 and CDR2: SGDLS, YYNGEE.

Comment on this clonotype: A much larger clone differs by one base, so this may be a read error. The chain carries TRBV7-2 and TRBJ2-7; tentative D call: TRBD1 (5 bases). Per the germline V gene, CDR1 is SGHTA and CDR2 is FQGNSA. CDR3 length: 16 residues. CDR3 bases: TGTGCCAGCAGCTTAGGAGTCGGCAGGGTCCACAATGAGCGGTACTTC. This sequence encodes CASSLGVGRVHNERYF.

Only one count was recorded for this clonotype. The rearrangement uses TRBV7-3 and TRBJ2-1, with D possibly matching TRBD1 (6 bases). Germline lookup yields CDR1 SGHTA and CDR2 FQGTGA. V lost 5 bases to trimming and J lost 4 bases, with 12 bases between them. The CDR3 has 14 amino acids. CDR3 residues: CASSIGDRYNEQFF. The CDR3 nucleotides are TGTGCCAGCAGCATTGGAGACAGGTACAATGAGCAGTTCTTC.

This chain joins TRBV18 and TRBJ1-5, with D perhaps matching TRBD1 (6 bases). This CDR3 is built from 15 residues. V gave up 3 bases and J gave up 5 bases, with 14 bases separating them. CDR1 is KGHSH and CDR2 is LQKENI in the germline V gene. Here the CDR3 DNA reads TGTGCCAGCTCACCTATCTACAGGGAGGATCAGCCCCAGCATTTT. Amino acid sequence: CASSPIYREDQPQHF.

The chain employs TRBV5-8 and TRBJ2-3, with D unclear. Germline V gives CDR1 SGHTS, CDR2 YDEGEE. V was cut by 1 base and J by 0 bases, with 9 bases left in between. CDR3 length: 15 amino acids. CDR3 DNA sequence: TGTGCCAGCAGCTTGTGGCGGCTTAGCACAGATACGCAGTATTTT. Translation: CASSLWRLSTDTQYF.

The V and J genes are TRBV7-2 and TRBJ2-1; no clear D. The DNA end favors TRBJ2-7, so the J call may be wrong. The CDR3 totals 13 residues. Germline V gives CDR1 SGHTA, CDR2 FQGNSA. The CDR3 region has the DNA TGTGCCAGCGGCCCGCGAGGTAACAATGAGCAGTACTTC. Protein: CASGPRGNNEQYF.

Ten or more counts support this clonotype. This CDR3 is CASSSPSANEQYF. The CDR3 DNA is TGTGCCAGCAGCTCCCCGAGCGCCAACGAGCAGTACTTC. The chain couples TRBV5-4 to TRBJ2-7; D uncertain. V dropped 3 bases and J dropped 5 bases, with 12 bases sitting between them. CDR3 length: 13 amino acids. CDR1 and CDR2 from the germline V gene are SGHNT and YYREEE (reference sequence). Variable domain in full (rest from reference TRBV5-4 and TRBJ2-7): ETGVTQSPTHLIKTRGQQVTLRCSSQSGHNTVSWYQQALGQGPQFIFQYYREEENGRGNFPPRFSGLQFPNYSSELNVNALELDDSALYLCASSSPSANEQYFGPGTRLTVT.

This clonotype was recorded at least ten times. V usage is TRBV7-2 and J usage is TRBJ2-1; unclear D gene. V was pared by 2 bases and J by 0 bases, with 14 bases between. This CDR3 has 17 residues. The germline CDR1 and CDR2 sequences are SGHTA and FQGNSA. CDR3 sequence reads: CASSLYPPGSSYNEQFF. CDR3 bases: TGTGCCAGCAGCTTATACCCCCCGGGTAGCTCCTACAATGAGCAGTTCTTC.

This clonotype was found many times. The chain recombines TRBV27 with TRBJ2-7, with a tentative D call TRBD1 (8 bases). CDR3 length equals 15 residues. Trimming shortened V by 6 bases and J by 2 bases, and 17 bases separated the two germline ends. Germline V gene sequence: CDR1 MNHEY, CDR2 SMNVEV (reference sequence). This CDR3 reads CASSEQGGLAYEQYF. The CDR3 region has the DNA TGTGCCAGCAGCGAACAGGGGGGGTTAGCCTACGAGCAGTACTTC.